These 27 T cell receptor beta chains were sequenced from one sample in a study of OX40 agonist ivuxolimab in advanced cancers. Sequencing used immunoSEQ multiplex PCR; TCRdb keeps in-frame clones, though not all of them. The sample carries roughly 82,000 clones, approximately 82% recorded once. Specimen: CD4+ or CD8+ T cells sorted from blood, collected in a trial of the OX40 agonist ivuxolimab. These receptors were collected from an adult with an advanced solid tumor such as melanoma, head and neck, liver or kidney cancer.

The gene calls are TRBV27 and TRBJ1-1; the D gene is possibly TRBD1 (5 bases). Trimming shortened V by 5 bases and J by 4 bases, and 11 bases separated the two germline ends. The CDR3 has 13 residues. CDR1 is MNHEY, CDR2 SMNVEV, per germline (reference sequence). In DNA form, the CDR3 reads TGTGCCAGCAGTCCTCAGGGAGCCACTGAAGCTTTCTTT. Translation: CASSPQGATEAFF.

The CDR3 DNA follows: TGCAGTGCTAGCGGCTCCTATGGCTACACCTTC. Its protein product is CSASGSYGYTF. The rearrangement links TRBV20-1 to TRBJ1-2, with D unclear. V was pared by 3 bases and J by 4 bases, with 6 bases between. The CDR3 has 11 amino acids. CDR1 and CDR2 from the germline V gene are DFQATT and SNEGSKA (reference sequence).

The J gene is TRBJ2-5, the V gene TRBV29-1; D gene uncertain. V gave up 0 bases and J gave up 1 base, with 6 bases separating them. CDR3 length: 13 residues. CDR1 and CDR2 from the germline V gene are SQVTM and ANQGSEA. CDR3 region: CSVEEWSQETQYF. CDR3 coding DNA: TGCAGCGTTGAAGAGTGGAGCCAAGAGACCCAGTACTTC.

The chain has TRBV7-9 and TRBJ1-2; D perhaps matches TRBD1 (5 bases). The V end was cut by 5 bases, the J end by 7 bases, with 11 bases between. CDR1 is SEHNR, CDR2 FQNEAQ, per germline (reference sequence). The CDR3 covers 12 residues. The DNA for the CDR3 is TGTGCCAGCAGCCCCTCGGGGGGTGGCTACACCTTC. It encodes CASSPSGGGYTF. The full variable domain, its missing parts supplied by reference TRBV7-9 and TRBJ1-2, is DTGVSQNPRHKITKRGQNVTFRCDPISEHNRLYWYRQTLGQGPEFLTYFQNEAQLEKSRLLSDRFSAERPKGSFSTLEIQRTEQGDSAMYLCASSPSGGGYTFGSGTRLTVV.

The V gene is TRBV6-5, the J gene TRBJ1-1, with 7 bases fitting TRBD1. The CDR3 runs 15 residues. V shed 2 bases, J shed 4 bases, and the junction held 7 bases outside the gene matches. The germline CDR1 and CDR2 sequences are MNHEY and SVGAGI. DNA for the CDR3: TGTGCCAGCAGTTACATAAACAGGGGTATCACTGAAGCTTTCTTT. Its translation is CASSYINRGITEAFF.

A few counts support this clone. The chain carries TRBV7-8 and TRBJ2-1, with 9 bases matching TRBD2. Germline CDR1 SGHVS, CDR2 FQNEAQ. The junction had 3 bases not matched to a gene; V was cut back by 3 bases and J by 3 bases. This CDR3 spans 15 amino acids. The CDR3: CASSLGLAIYNEQFF. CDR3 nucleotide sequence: TGTGCCAGCAGCTTGGGACTAGCTATCTACAATGAGCAGTTCTTC.

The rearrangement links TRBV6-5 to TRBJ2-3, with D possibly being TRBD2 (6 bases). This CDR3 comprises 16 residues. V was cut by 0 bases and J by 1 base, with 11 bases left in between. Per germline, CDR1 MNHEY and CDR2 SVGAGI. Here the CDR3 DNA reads TGTGCCAGCAGTTACTCTTGGGGAGGTGGCACAGATACGCAGTATTTT. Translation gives CASSYSWGGGTDTQYF.

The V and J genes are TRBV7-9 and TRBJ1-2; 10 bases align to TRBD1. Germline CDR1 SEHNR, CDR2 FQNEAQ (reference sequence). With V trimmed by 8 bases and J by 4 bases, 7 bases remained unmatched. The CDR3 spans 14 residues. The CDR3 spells CASRQTGGGYGYTF. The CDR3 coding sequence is TGTGCCAGCCGCCAGACAGGGGGCGGCTATGGCTACACCTTC. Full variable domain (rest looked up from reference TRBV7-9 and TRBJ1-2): DTGVSQNPRHKITKRGQNVTFRCDPISEHNRLYWYRQTLGQGPEFLTYFQNEAQLEKSRLLSDRFSAERPKGSFSTLEIQRTEQGDSAMYLCASRQTGGGYGYTFGSGTRLTVV.

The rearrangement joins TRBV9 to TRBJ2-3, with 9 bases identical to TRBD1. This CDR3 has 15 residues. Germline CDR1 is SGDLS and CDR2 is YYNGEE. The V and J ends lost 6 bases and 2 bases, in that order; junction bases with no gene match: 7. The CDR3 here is CASTMGQGPTDTQYF. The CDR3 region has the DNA TGTGCCAGCACCATGGGACAGGGACCCACAGATACGCAGTATTTT.

CDR3 region: CASGRDRDRSGYTF. DNA of the CDR3: TGTGCCAGCGGACGGGACAGGGATCGATCAGGCTACACCTTC. The genes are TRBV6-5 and TRBJ1-2; 9 nucleotides align to TRBD1. CDR1 is MNHEY and CDR2 is SVGAGI in the germline V gene. The CDR3 length is 14 residues. After removal of 8 bases from V and 8 bases from J, the junction contained 12 bases not matched to a gene.

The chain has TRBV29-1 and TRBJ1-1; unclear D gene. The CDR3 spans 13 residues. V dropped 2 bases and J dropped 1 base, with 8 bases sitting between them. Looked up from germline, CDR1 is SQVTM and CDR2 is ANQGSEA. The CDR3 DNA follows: TGCAGCGTTGAACGGAGCTGGAACACTGAAGCTTTCTTT. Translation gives CSVERSWNTEAFF.

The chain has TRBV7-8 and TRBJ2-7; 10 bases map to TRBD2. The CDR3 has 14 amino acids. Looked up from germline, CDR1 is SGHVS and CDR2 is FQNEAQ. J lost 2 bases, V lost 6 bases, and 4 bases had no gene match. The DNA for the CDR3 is TGTGCCAGCAGTTTTAGCGGGGGGCCCTACGAGCAGTACTTC. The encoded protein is CASSFSGGPYEQYF.

The CDR3 loop is CASSPGRWETQYF. In nucleotides, the CDR3 is TGTGCCAGCTCACCAGGTCGATGGGAGACCCAGTACTTC. The chain employs TRBV18 and TRBJ2-5, with D unclear. Germline V gives CDR1 KGHSH, CDR2 LQKENI. Deletions cut 2 bases from V and 5 bases from J, with 9 bases between. CDR3 length: 13 residues.

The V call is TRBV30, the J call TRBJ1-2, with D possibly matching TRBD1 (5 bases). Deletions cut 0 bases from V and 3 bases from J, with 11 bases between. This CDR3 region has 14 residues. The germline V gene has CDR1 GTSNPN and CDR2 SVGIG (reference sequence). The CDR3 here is CAWSVLGAHYGYTF. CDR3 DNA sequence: TGTGCCTGGAGTGTTCTAGGGGCTCACTATGGCTACACCTTC. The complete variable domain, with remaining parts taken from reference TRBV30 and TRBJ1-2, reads SQTIHQWPATLVQPVGSPLSLECTVEGTSNPNLYWYRQAAGRGLQLLFYSVGIGQISSEVPQNLSASRPQDRQFILSSKKLLLSDSGFYLCAWSVLGAHYGYTFGSGTRLTVV.

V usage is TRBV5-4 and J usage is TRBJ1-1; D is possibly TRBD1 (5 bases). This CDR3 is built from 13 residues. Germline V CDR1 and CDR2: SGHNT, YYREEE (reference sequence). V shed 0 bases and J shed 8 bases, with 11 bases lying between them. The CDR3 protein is CASSLVQGVEAFF. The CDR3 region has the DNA TGTGCCAGCAGCTTGGTCCAGGGAGTAGAAGCTTTCTTT.

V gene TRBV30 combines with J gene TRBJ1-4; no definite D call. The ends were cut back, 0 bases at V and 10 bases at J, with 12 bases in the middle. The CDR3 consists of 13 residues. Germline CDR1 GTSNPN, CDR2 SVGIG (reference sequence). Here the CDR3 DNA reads TGTGCCTGGAGTGTAGCTAATGAGGCAAAACTGTTTTTT. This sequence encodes CAWSVANEAKLFF.

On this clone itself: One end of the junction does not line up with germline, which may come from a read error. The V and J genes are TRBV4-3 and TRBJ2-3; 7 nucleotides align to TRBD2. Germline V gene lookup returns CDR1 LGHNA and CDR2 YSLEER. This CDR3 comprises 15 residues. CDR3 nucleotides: TGCGCCAGCAGCCAAGATTGGGGAGGGGCAGGGAAGCTAGATTTT. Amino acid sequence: CASSQDWGGAGKLDF.

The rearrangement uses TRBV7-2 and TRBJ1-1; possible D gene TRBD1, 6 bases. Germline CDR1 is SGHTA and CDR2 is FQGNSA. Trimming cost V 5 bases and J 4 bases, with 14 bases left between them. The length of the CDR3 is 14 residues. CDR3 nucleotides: TGTGCCAGCAGCCCTATACAGGGATTCACTGAAGCTTTCTTT. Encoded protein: CASSPIQGFTEAFF.

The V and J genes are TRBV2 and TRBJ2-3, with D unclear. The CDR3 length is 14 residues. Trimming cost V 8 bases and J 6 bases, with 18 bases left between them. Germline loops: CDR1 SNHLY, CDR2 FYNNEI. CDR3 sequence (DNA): TGTGCCAGCTATTCCGGCCTCCATGTGGATACGCAGTATTTT. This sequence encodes CASYSGLHVDTQYF.

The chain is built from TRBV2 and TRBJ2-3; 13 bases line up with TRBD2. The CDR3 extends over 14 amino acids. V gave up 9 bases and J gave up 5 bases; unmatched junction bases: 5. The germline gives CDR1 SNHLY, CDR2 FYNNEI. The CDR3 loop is CARGTSGAVDTQYF. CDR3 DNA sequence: TGTGCCAGGGGGACTAGCGGGGCCGTAGATACGCAGTATTTT.

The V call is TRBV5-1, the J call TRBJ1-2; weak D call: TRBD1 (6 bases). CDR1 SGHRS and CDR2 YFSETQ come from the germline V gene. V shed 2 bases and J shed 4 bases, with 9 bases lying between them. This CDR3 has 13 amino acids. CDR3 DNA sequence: TGCGCCAGCAGCTTAGGGGGTGGCTATGGCTACACCTTC. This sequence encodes CASSLGGGYGYTF.

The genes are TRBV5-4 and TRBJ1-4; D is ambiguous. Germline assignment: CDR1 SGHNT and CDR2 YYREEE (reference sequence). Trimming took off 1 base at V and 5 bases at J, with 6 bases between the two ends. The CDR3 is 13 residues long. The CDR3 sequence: CASSLLQNEKLFF. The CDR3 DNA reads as TGTGCCAGCAGCTTGCTGCAGAATGAAAAACTGTTTTTT.

The CDR3 DNA sequence: TGTGCCAGCAGCCCAATCGGGACAGTGAACACTGAAGCTTTCTTT. Protein product: CASSPIGTVNTEAFF. V is TRBV7-8 and J is TRBJ1-1; 7 bases agree with TRBD1. V lost 5 bases to trimming and J lost 0 bases; unmatched junction nucleotides: 6. Germline CDR1 reads SGHVS; CDR2 reads FQNEAQ. This CDR3 comprises 15 residues.

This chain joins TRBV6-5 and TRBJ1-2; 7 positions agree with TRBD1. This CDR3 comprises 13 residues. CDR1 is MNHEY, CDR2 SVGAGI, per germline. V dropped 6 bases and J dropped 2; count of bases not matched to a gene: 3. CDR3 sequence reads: CASRMDRNYGYTF. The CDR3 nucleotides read TGTGCCAGCAGAATGGACAGGAACTATGGCTACACCTTC.

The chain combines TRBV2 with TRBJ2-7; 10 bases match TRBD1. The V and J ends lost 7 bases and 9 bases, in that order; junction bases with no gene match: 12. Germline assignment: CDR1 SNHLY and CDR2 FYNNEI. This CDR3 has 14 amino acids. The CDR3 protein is CASMVGTGDPGQYF. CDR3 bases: TGTGCCAGCATGGTGGGGACAGGGGATCCGGGGCAGTACTTC.

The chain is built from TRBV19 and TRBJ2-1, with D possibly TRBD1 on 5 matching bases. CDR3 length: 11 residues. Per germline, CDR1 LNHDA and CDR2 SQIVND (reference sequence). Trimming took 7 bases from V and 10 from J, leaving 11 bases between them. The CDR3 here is CASTQGWEQFF. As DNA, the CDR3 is TGTGCCAGTACCCAGGGCTGGGAGCAGTTCTTC.

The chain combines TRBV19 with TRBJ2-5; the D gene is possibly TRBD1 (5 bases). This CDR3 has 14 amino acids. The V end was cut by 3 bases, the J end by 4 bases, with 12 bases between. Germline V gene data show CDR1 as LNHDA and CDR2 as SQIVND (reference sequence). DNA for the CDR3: TGTGCCAGTAGTATGGATGGGGCTGGAGAGACCCAGTACTTC. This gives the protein CASSMDGAGETQYF.